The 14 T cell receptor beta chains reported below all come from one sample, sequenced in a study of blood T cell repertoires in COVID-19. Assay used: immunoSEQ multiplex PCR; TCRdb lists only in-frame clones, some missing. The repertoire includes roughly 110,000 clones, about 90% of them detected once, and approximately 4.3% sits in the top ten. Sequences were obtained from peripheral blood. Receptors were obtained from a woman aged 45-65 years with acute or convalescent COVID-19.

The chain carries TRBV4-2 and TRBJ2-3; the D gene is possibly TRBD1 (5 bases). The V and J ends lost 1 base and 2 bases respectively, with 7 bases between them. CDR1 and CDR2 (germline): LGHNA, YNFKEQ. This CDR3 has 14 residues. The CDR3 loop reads CASSQAGATDTQYF. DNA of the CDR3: TGTGCCAGCAGCCAAGCTGGGGCCACAGATACGCAGTATTTT.

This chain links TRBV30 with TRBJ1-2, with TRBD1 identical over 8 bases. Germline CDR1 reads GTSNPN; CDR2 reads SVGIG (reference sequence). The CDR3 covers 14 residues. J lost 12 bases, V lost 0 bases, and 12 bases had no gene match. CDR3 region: CAWSVQYPGGLHTF. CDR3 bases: TGTGCCTGGAGTGTGCAATACCCAGGGGGCCTGCACACCTTC.

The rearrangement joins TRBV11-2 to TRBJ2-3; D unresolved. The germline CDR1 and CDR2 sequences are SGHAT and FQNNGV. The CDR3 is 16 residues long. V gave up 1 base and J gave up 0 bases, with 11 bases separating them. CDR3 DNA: TGTGCCAGCAGCTTAGTGCTAGGATCTAGCACAGATACGCAGTATTTT. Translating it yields CASSLVLGSSTDTQYF.

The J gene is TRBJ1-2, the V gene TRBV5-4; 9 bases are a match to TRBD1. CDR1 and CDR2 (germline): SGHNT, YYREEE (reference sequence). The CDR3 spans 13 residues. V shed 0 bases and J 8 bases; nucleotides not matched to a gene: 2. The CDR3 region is CASSLEQGAGYTF. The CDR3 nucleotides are TGTGCCAGCAGCTTGGAACAGGGGGCAGGCTACACCTTC.

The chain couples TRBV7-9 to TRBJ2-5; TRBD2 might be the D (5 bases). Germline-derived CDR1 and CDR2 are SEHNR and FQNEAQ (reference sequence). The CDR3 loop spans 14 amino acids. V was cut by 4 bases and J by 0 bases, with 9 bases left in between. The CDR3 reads CASSSKDYQETQYF. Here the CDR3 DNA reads TGTGCCAGCAGCTCCAAGGACTACCAAGAGACCCAGTACTTC.

The CDR3 loop is CASSRAYQAFF. CDR3 coding DNA: TGTGCCAGCAGTCGAGCCTACCAAGCTTTCTTT. The V call is TRBV2, the J call TRBJ1-1; D ambiguous. The CDR3 extends over 11 amino acids. Germline values: CDR1 SNHLY, CDR2 FYNNEI. V lost 5 bases and J 9 bases, leaving 10 bases between the germline ends.

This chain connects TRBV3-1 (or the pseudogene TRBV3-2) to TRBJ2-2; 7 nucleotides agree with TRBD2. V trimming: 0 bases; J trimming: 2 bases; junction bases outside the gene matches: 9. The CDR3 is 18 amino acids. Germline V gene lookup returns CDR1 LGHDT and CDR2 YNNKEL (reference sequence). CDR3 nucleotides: TGTGCCAGCAGCCAAGAGAATCTGGGACTAAGAAACACCGGGGAGCTGTTTTTT. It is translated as CASSQENLGLRNTGELFF.

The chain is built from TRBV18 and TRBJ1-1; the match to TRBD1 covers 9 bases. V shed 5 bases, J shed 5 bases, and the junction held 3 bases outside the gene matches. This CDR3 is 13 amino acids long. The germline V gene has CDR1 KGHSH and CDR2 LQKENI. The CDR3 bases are TGTGCCAGCTCATCGACAGGGGGAACTGAAGCTTTCTTT. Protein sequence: CASSSTGGTEAFF.

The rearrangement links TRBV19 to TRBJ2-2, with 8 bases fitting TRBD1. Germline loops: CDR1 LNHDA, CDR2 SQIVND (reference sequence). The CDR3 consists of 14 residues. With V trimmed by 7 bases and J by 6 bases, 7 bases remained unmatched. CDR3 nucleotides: TGTGCCAGTATCCGGACAGGGTTGGCCGGGGAGCTGTTTTTT. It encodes CASIRTGLAGELFF. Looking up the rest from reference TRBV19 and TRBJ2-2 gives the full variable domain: DGGITQSPKYLFRKEGQNVTLSCEQNLNHDAMYWYRQDPGQGLRLIYYSQIVNDFQKGDIAEGYSVSREKKESFPLTVTSAQKNPTAFYLCASIRTGLAGELFFGEGSRLTVL.

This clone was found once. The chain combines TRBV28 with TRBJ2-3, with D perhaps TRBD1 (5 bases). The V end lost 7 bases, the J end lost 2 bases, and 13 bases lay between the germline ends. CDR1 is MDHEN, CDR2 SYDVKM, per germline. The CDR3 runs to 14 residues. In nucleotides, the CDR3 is TGTGCCAGCAACCCAGACAGCCCCACAGATACGCAGTATTTT. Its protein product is CASNPDSPTDTQYF.

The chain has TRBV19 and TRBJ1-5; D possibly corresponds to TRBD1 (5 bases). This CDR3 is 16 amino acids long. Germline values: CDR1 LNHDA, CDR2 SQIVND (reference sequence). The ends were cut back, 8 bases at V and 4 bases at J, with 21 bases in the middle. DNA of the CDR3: TGTGCCAGTCGCGCGGCGGGGGTCAGCCTAAATCAGCCCCAGCATTTT. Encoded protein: CASRAAGVSLNQPQHF. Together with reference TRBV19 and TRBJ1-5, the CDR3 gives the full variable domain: DGGITQSPKYLFRKEGQNVTLSCEQNLNHDAMYWYRQDPGQGLRLIYYSQIVNDFQKGDIAEGYSVSREKKESFPLTVTSAQKNPTAFYLCASRAAGVSLNQPQHFGDGTRLSIL.

The CDR3: CASSYRTGSSGNTIYF. DNA of the CDR3: TGTGCCAGCAGTTACCGGACAGGGTCCTCTGGAAACACCATATATTTT. The V gene is TRBV6-6, the J gene TRBJ1-3, with 8 bases aligning to TRBD1. This CDR3 is built from 16 residues. Germline CDR1 is MNHNY and CDR2 is SVGAGI (reference sequence). V trimming: 2 bases; J trimming: 0 bases; junction bases outside the gene matches: 3.

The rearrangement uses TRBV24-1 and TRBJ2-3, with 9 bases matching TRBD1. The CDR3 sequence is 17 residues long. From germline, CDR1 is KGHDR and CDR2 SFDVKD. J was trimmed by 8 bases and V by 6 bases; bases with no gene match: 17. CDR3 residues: CATSTASGQGGVGTQYF. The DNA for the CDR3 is TGTGCCACCAGTACCGCTTCGGGACAGGGCGGGGTGGGTACGCAGTATTTT.

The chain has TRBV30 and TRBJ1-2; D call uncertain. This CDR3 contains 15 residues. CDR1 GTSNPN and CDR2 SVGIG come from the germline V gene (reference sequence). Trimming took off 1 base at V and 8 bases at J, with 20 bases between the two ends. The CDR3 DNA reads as TGTGCCTGGAGTGATTCCCTTTTGAGAACTTGGGGCTACACCTTC. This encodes CAWSDSLLRTWGYTF.